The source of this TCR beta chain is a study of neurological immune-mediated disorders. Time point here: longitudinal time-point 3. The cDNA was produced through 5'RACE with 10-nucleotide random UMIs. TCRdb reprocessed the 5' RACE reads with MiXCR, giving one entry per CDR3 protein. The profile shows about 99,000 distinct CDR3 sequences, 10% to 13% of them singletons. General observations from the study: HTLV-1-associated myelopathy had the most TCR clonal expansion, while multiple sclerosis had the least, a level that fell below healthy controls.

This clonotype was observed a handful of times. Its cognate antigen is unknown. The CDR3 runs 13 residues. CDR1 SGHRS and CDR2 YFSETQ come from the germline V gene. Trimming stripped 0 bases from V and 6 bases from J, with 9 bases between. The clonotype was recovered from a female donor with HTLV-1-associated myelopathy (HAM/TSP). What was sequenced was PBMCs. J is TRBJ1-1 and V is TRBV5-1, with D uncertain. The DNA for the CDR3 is TGCGCCAGCAGCTTGGACGGATCGGCTGAAGCTTTCTTT. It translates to CASSLDGSAEAFF.